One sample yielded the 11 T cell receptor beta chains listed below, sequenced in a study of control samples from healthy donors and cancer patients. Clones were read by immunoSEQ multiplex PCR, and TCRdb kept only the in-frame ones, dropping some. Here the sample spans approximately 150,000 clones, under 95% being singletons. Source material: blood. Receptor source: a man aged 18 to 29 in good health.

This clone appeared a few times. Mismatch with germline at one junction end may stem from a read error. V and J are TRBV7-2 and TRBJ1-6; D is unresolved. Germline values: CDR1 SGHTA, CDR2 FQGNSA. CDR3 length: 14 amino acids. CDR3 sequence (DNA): TGTGCCAGCAGATTAGCGGGAGAGTATTCACCCCTCCACTTT. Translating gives CASRLAGEYSPLHF.

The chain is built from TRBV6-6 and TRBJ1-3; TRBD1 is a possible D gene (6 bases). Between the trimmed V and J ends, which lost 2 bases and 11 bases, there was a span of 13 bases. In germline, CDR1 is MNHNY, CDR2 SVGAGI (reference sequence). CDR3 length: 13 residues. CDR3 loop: CASSYTDSRAIYF. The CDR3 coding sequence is TGTGCCAGCAGTTACACGGACAGTAGGGCCATATATTTT.

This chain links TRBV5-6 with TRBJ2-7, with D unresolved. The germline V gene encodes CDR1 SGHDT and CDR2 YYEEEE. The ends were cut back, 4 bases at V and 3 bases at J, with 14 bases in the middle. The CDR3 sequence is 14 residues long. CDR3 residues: CASSATVRFYEQYF. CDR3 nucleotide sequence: TGTGCCAGCAGCGCCACAGTACGATTCTACGAGCAGTACTTC.

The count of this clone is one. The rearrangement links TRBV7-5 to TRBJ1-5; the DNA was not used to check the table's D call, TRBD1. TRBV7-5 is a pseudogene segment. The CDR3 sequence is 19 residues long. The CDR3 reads CARSLGAPDRLPSNQPQHF. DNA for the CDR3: TGTGCCAGAAGCTTAGGAGCCCCAGACAGACTTCCAAGCAATCAGCCCCAGCATTTT.

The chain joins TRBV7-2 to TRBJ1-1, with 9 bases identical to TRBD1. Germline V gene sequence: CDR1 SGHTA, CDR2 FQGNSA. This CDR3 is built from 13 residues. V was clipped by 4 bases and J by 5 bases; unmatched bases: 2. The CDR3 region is CASSSDRGTEAFF. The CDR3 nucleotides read TGTGCCAGCAGCTCGGACAGGGGTACTGAAGCTTTCTTT.

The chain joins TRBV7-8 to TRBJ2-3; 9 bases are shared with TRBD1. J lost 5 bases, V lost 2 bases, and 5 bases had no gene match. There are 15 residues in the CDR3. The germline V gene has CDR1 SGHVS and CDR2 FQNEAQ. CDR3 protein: CASSLTQGAQDTQYF. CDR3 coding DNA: TGTGCCAGCAGCTTAACACAGGGGGCCCAAGATACGCAGTATTTT.

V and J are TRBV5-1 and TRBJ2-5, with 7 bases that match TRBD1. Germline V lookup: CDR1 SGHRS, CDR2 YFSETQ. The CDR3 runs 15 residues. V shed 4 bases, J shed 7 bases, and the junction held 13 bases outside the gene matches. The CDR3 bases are TGCGCCAGCAGCCGGGACAGCACCCCAAGTTCGACCCAGTACTTC. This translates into CASSRDSTPSSTQYF.

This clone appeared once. The CDR3 reads CASSNPTYRGEAKNIQYF. The CDR3 bases are TGTGCCAGCAGCAACCCGACCTACAGGGGAGAAGCCAAAAACATTCAGTACTTC. This rearrangement joins TRBV21-1 to TRBJ2-4; the table's D call, TRBD1, was not checked against the DNA. TRBV21-1 is recorded as a pseudogene. The CDR3 totals 18 residues.

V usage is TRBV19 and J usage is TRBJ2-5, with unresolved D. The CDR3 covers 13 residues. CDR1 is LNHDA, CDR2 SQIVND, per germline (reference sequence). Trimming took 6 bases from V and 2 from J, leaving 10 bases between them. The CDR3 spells CASSQTGQETQYF. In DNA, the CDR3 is TGTGCCAGTAGCCAGACTGGTCAAGAGACCCAGTACTTC. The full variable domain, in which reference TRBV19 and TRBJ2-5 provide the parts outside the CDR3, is DGGITQSPKYLFRKEGQNVTLSCEQNLNHDAMYWYRQDPGQGLRLIYYSQIVNDFQKGDIAEGYSVSREKKESFPLTVTSAQKNPTAFYLCASSQTGQETQYFGPGTRLLVL.

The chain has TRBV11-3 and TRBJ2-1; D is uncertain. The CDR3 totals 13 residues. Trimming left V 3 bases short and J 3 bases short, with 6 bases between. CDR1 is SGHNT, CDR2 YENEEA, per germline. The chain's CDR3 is CASSFAGYNEQFF. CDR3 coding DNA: TGTGCCAGCAGCTTTGCCGGCTACAATGAGCAGTTCTTC.

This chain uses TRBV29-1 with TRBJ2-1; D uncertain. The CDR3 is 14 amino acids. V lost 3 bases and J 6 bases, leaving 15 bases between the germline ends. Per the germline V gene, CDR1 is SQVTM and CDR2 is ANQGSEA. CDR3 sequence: CSVDPSPWINEQFF. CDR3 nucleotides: TGCAGCGTTGATCCCAGCCCATGGATCAATGAGCAGTTCTTC.